A selection of T cell receptor beta chains follows, all from one sample in a study of cytomegalovirus exposure and HLA in healthy donors. TCRdb keeps only in-frame clones here, not all; method: immunoSEQ multiplex PCR. Among 82,000 or so clones listed, roughly 96% were seen once. Sequencing used PBMCs. The receptors were gathered from a woman aged 18-29 years in good health and CMV-seronegative. The CDR3 runs from the conserved cysteine through the conserved F or W. Fields, in order: CDR3 DNA, CDR3 protein, J gene, V gene, D gene, clone size. The D gene is left open where the match is weak. Size values are once, few and many counts, or a class for expanded clones, and some rows have none.

CDR3nt: TGTGCCAGCAGGACTCATATAAACACTGAAGCTTTCTTT
CDR3aa: CASRTHINTEAFF
j_gene: TRBJ1-1
v_gene: TRBV6-1
d_gene: .
abundance: .

CDR3nt: TGTGCCAGCAGCTTCGCCCCGGCGGGGCTGGAGACCCAGTACTTC
CDR3aa: CASSFAPAGLETQYF
j_gene: TRBJ2-5
v_gene: TRBV11-2
d_gene: .
abundance: once

CDR3nt: TGTGCCAGTAGTATAACAGGGACTCAGCCCCAGCATTTT
CDR3aa: CASSITGTQPQHF
j_gene: TRBJ1-5
v_gene: TRBV19
d_gene: .
abundance: .

CDR3nt: TGTGCCAGCACAGCCCGGGACACAGGGGGCGCAGTGGGGGCCAACGTCCTGACTTTC
CDR3aa: CASTARDTGGAVGANVLTF
j_gene: TRBJ2-6
v_gene: TRBV27
d_gene: TRBD1
abundance: .

CDR3nt: TGTGCCAGCAGTCTGGAAGACACCTACGAGCAGTACTTC
CDR3aa: CASSLEDTYEQYF
j_gene: TRBJ2-7
v_gene: TRBV25-1
d_gene: .
abundance: .

CDR3nt: TGTGCCAGCAGCTTACCCCTCGCCGGGACAGGGCTCCACGAGCAGTACTTC
CDR3aa: CASSLPLAGTGLHEQYF
j_gene: TRBJ2-7
v_gene: TRBV7-9
d_gene: TRBD1
abundance: .

CDR3nt: TGTGCCAGCAGCTACCGGAGGGGCAGCAACTATGGCTACACCTTC
CDR3aa: CASSYRRGSNYGYTF
j_gene: TRBJ1-2
v_gene: TRBV5-8
d_gene: .
abundance: .

CDR3nt: TGTGCCAGTAGTATATCGGCCAGGGGGAACACTGAAGCTTTCTTT
CDR3aa: CASSISARGNTEAFF
j_gene: TRBJ1-1
v_gene: TRBV19
d_gene: .
abundance: once

CDR3nt: TGTGCCAGCAGCCCTACGAGGGGGGGCCCGAGTGAGCAGTTCTTC
CDR3aa: CASSPTRGGPSEQFF
j_gene: TRBJ2-1
v_gene: TRBV7-2
d_gene: .
abundance: .

CDR3nt: TGTGCCAGCAGCTCCACCACTCCTCTCTTAGACAATGAGCAGTTCTTC
CDR3aa: CASSSTTPLLDNEQFF
j_gene: TRBJ2-1
v_gene: TRBV7-9
d_gene: .
abundance: once

CDR3nt: TGTGCCAGCAGCGCGGAAAGGTACGAGCAGTACTTC
CDR3aa: CASSAERYEQYF
j_gene: TRBJ2-7
v_gene: TRBV11-2
d_gene: .
abundance: .

CDR3nt: TGTGCCAGCAGGGCTAGCGGGGGGTCAGATACGCAGTATTTT
CDR3aa: CASRASGGSDTQYF
j_gene: TRBJ2-3
v_gene: TRBV6-6
d_gene: TRBD2
abundance: .

CDR3nt: TGTGCCAGCAAACAAGTAGGCCCGGGGAATGAAAAACTGTTTTTT
CDR3aa: CASKQVGPGNEKLFF
j_gene: TRBJ1-4
v_gene: TRBV27
d_gene: .
abundance: .

CDR3nt: TGCAGCGGGGGACTAGCGGGAGGTACAGATACGCAGTATTTT
CDR3aa: CSGGLAGGTDTQYF
j_gene: TRBJ2-3
v_gene: TRBV29-1
d_gene: TRBD2
abundance: .